This section outlines one T cell receptor (beta chain) sequence together with its context. Its antigen is currently unknown. The junction differs from germline at one of its ends, possibly a read error. TCRdb fed the 5' RACE reads into MiXCR, producing one record per CDR3 protein. The table shows 9,500 to 12,000 distinct CDR3 sequences, with roughly 14% occurring only once. This sample's time point: sample taken at primary tumor resection. This sample stems from a study of spatial heterogeneity in lung cancer. Study-wide results and limits: Tumor mutation counts were tracked by expanded intratumoral alpha and beta TCR counts. Tracking of ubiquitous and regional nonsynonymous mutations by counts of ubiquitous and regional expanded TCRs, respectively, was seen.

Germline V gives CDR1 SGHNT, CDR2 YYREEE (reference sequence). The CDR3 is 15 amino acids. The chain links TRBV5-4 to TRBJ1-6, with D hard to call. The sequence was collected from a male donor with early-stage non-small cell lung cancer. The input for sequencing was lung tumor tissue, taken at surgery. The CDR3 sequence is CASTLEGNVGSPLHF. The CDR3 DNA reads TGTGCCAGCACCTTGGAGGGAAACGTCGGCTCACCCCTCCACTTT. Filled out from reference TRBV5-4 and TRBJ1-6, the complete variable domain reads ETGVTQSPTHLIKTRGQQVTLRCSSQSGHNTVSWYQQALGQGPQFIFQYYREEENGRGNFPPRFSGLQFPNYSSELNVNALELDDSALYLCASTLEGNVGSPLHFGNGTRLTVT.